The 15 T cell receptor beta chains listed next were all sequenced from one sample in a study of cytomegalovirus exposure and HLA in healthy donors (dated by TCRdb to 2015 to 2018). Libraries were constructed by the immunoSEQ multiplex PCR assay. The multiplex PCR relied on a mix of 60 forward primers for TCR Vbeta segments and 13 reverse primers for TCR Jbeta segments. TCRdb limited this immuneACCESS table to in-frame rearrangements with V and J called. A share of clones is missing; checked studies link under half to unresolved V genes, and the rest is unexplained. The sample records 90,000 to 120,000 clones, roughly three quarters of which are singletons. The biggest ten clones account for just under 4% of the sample. Material for sequencing was PBMCs. The receptors derive from a woman between 50 and 59 years old in good health and CMV-seropositive.

The V call is TRBV6-5, the J call TRBJ2-2; D is perhaps TRBD1 (6 bases). The V end lost 0 bases, the J end lost 7 bases, and 9 bases lay between the germline ends. This CDR3 is 14 amino acids long. The V gene's germline CDR1 is MNHEY and CDR2 SVGAGI. CDR3 loop: CASSYSGGHGELFF. In DNA form, the CDR3 reads TGTGCCAGCAGTTACTCTGGGGGACACGGGGAGCTGTTTTTT.

This clone was detected only a few times. The chain employs TRBV4-1 and TRBJ1-1; tentative D call: TRBD1 (5 bases). The length of the CDR3 is 16 residues. The V and J ends lost 4 bases and 2 bases respectively, with 17 bases between them. Germline V gene data show CDR1 as MGHRA and CDR2 as YSYEKL. The CDR3 coding sequence is TGCGCCAGCAGCCCGGTTAGACAGAATGGAAACACTGAAGCTTTCTTT. As protein: CASSPVRQNGNTEAFF.

The table lists this clone with a few counts. The chain is built from TRBV19 and TRBJ1-1; 10 positions match TRBD1. Germline CDR1 and CDR2: LNHDA and SQIVND (reference sequence). Trimming cost V 7 bases and J 3 bases; bases outside gene matches: 11. CDR3 size: 16 residues. CDR3 nucleotides: TGTGCCAGTAAGATGAAAGTGGGGACAGGGGACACTGAAGCTTTCTTT. Protein sequence: CASKMKVGTGDTEAFF.

This clone was observed a few times. The chain couples TRBV5-6 to TRBJ1-1; D ambiguous. Germline lookup yields CDR1 SGHDT and CDR2 YYEEEE. The germline V and J ends were trimmed by 1 base and 6 bases, with 10 bases remaining between them. The CDR3 runs to 13 residues. The CDR3 DNA is TGTGCCAGCAGCTTGCCGATGGCCGCTGAAGCTTTCTTT. As protein: CASSLPMAAEAFF.

This clone was picked up one time. This sequence joins TRBV6-6 and TRBJ1-4; 12 nucleotides line up with TRBD1. CDR1 and CDR2 from the germline V gene are MNHNY and SVGAGI (reference sequence). V lost 6 bases and J lost 8; bases outside the gene matches: 10. CDR3 length: 16 residues. This chain's CDR3 is CASSLGQGASQEKLFF. The CDR3 DNA is TGTGCCAGCAGCCTGGGACAGGGGGCATCACAAGAAAAACTGTTTTTT.

This chain connects TRBV5-1 to TRBJ2-2; D possibly corresponds to TRBD2 (6 bases). Trimming stripped 4 bases from V and 7 bases from J, with 20 bases between. Per germline, CDR1 SGHRS and CDR2 YFSETQ. The CDR3 totals 16 residues. The CDR3 loop is CASSQGLNSMVGELFF. The DNA of the CDR3 is TGCGCCAGCAGCCAAGGACTAAATTCGATGGTCGGGGAGCTGTTTTTT.

The rearrangement joins TRBV6-6 to TRBJ2-7; 7 bases agree with TRBD2. The CDR3 is 15 residues long. With V trimmed by 8 bases and J by 2 bases, 12 bases remained unmatched. The V gene's germline CDR1 is MNHNY and CDR2 SVGAGI (reference sequence). The CDR3 loop is CASGEGVGSPYEQYF. CDR3 DNA sequence: TGTGCCAGCGGGGAGGGAGTGGGCTCCCCCTACGAGCAGTACTTC.

This clone was seen a few times. The J gene is TRBJ1-6, the V gene TRBV21-1; no DNA check was done on the table's D call, TRBD1. TRBV21-1 constitutes a pseudogene. The CDR3 is 17 amino acids. CDR3 nucleotide sequence: TGTGCCAGCAGCAAAGATAGGGACAGGGGGCATAGTTCACCCCTCCACTTT. This codes for CASSKDRDRGHSSPLHF.

This clone was observed once. This chain links TRBV6-5 with TRBJ2-4, with D possibly TRBD2 on 5 matching bases. Germline loops: CDR1 MNHEY, CDR2 SVGAGI. The CDR3 runs to 12 residues. With 6 bases removed from V and 8 bases from J, the gap between germline ends came to 11 bases. In DNA form, the CDR3 reads TGTGCCAGCAGAGACCTGAGGGACATTCAGTACTTC. This translates into CASRDLRDIQYF.

V usage is TRBV30 and J usage is TRBJ1-1; D ambiguous. The V end lost 5 bases, the J end lost 5 bases, and 12 bases lay between the germline ends. The CDR3 spans 12 residues. Germline V gene data show CDR1 as GTSNPN and CDR2 as SVGIG (reference sequence). The CDR3 DNA follows: TGTGCCTGGGACACGGGATGGACTGAAGCTTTCTTT. It specifies CAWDTGWTEAFF. Full variable domain (outside the CDR3, taken from reference TRBV30 and TRBJ1-1): SQTIHQWPATLVQPVGSPLSLECTVEGTSNPNLYWYRQAAGRGLQLLFYSVGIGQISSEVPQNLSASRPQDRQFILSSKKLLLSDSGFYLCAWDTGWTEAFFGQGTRLTVV.

This chain links TRBV9 with TRBJ2-3; TRBD2 matches at 9 bases. J was trimmed by 4 bases and V by 3 bases; bases with no gene match: 6. The CDR3 length is 15 residues. Per the germline V gene, CDR1 is SGDLS and CDR2 is YYNGEE. The CDR3 region has the DNA TGTGCCAGCAGCGCTAGCGGGGTAATCTCAGATACGCAGTATTTT. Translated: CASSASGVISDTQYF. The variable domain in full, with the rest retrieved from reference TRBV9 and TRBJ2-3, is DSGVTQTPKHLITATGQRVTLRCSPRSGDLSVYWYQQSLDQGLQFLIQYYNGEERAKGNILERFSAQQFPDLHSELNLSSLELGDSALYFCASSASGVISDTQYFGPGTRLTVL.

The V call is TRBV27, the J call TRBJ1-2, with 8 bases aligning to TRBD1. This CDR3 contains 17 residues. The ends lost 8 bases at V and 2 bases at J; junction bases unmatched: 16. CDR1 and CDR2 from the germline V gene are MNHEY and SMNVEV (reference sequence). In DNA form, the CDR3 reads TGTGCCAGCTCTTGTCCCAAGGGACAGGTCGACAACTATGGCTACACCTTC. This encodes CASSCPKGQVDNYGYTF.

V gene TRBV5-1 combines with J gene TRBJ2-1; D perhaps matches TRBD2 (5 bases). Germline assignment: CDR1 SGHRS and CDR2 YFSETQ. V was cut by 7 bases and J by 6 bases, with 11 bases left in between. This CDR3 is built from 12 residues. The CDR3 here is CASFWESNEQFF. In DNA, the CDR3 is TGCGCCAGCTTTTGGGAGAGCAATGAGCAGTTCTTC.

This chain links TRBV6-1 with TRBJ2-7, with 10 positions matching TRBD2. CDR3 length: 13 amino acids. Germline CDR1 MNHNS, CDR2 SASEGT. Unmatched junction bases numbered 6, after V lost 7 bases and J lost 6 bases. The CDR3 here is CASNGLAVVEQYF. The CDR3 coding sequence is TGTGCCAGCAACGGACTAGCGGTGGTCGAGCAGTACTTC.

Only one count was recorded for this clone. The chain has TRBV6-4 and TRBJ1-6; the match to TRBD1 covers 8 bases. Unmatched junction bases numbered 16, after V lost 8 bases and J lost 4 bases. Looked up from germline, CDR1 is MRHNA and CDR2 is SNTAGT. The CDR3 is 18 amino acids. The CDR3 spells CASGSSDRALGYNSPLHF. Here the CDR3 DNA reads TGTGCCAGCGGGTCCTCGGACAGGGCCCTCGGGTATAATTCACCCCTCCACTTT.